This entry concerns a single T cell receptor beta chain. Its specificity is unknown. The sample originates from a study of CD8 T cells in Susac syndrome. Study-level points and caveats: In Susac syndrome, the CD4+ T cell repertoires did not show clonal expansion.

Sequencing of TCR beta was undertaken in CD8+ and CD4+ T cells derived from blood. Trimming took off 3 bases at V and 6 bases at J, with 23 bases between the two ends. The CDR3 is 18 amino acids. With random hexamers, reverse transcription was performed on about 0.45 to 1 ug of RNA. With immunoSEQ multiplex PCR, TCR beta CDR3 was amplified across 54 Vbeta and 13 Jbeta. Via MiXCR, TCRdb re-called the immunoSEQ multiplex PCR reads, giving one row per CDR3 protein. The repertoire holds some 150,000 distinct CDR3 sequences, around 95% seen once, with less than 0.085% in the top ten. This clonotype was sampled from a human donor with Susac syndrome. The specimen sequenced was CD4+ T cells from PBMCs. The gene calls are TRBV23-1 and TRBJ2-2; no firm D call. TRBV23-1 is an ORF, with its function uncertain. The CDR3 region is CASSQLTRALAFPGELFF. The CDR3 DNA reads TGCGCCAGCAGTCAGTTGACCCGGGCGTTGGCTTTCCCCGGGGAGCTGTTTTTT.